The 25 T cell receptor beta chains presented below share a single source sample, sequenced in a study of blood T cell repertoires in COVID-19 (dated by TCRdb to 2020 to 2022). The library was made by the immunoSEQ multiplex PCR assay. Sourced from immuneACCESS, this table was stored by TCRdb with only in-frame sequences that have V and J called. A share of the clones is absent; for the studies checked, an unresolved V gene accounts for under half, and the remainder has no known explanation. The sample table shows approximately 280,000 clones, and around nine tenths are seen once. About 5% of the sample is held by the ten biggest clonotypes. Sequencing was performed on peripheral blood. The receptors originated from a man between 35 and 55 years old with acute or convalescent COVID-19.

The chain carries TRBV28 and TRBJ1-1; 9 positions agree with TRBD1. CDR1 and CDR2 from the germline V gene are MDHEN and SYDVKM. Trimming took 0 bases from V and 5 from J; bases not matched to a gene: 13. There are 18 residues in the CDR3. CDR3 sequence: CASSLWRVHRGRRTEAFF. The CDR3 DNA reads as TGTGCCAGCAGTTTATGGAGGGTGCACAGGGGGCGGAGGACTGAAGCTTTCTTT.

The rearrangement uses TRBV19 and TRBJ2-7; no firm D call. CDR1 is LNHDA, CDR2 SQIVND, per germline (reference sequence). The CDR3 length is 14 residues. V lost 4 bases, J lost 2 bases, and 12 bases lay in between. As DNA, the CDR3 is TGTGCCAGTAGTAGAGACTCGGTCCCCTACGAGCAGTACTTC. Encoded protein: CASSRDSVPYEQYF.

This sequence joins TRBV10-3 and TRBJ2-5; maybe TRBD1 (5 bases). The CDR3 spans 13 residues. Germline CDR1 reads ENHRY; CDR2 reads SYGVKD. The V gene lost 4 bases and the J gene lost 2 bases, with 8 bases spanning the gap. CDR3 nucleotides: TGTGCCATCAGTGCCACAGGACAAGAGACCCAGTACTTC. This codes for CAISATGQETQYF.

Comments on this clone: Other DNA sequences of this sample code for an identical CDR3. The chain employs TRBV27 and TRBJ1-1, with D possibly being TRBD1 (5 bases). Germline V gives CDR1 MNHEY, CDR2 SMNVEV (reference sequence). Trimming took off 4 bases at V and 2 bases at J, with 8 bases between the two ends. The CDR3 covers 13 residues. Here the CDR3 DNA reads TGTGCCAGCAGTTGGGGGGTAAACACTGAAGCTTTCTTT. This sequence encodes CASSWGVNTEAFF.

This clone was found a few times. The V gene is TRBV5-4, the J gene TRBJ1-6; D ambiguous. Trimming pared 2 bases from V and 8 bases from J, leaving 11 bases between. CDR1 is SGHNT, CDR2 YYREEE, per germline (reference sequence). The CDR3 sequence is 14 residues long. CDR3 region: CASSFGSGDSPLHF. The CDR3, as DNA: TGTGCCAGCAGCTTCGGTTCCGGGGATTCACCCCTCCACTTT.

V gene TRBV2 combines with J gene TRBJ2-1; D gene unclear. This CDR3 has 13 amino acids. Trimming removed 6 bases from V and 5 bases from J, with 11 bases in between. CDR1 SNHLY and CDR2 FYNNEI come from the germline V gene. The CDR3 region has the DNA TGTGCCAGCAGGGCCGGGTTCCACAATGAGCAGTTCTTC. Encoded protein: CASRAGFHNEQFF.

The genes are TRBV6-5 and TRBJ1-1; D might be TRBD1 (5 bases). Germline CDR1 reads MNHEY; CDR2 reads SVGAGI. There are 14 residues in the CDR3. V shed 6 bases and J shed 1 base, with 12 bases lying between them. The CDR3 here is CASRTSTANTEAFF. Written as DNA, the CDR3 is TGTGCCAGCAGGACTTCGACAGCGAACACTGAAGCTTTCTTT.

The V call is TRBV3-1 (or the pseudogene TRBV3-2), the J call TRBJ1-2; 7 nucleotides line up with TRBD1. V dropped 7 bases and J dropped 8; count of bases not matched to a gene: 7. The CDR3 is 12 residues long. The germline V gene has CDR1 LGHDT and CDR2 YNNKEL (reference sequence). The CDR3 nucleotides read TGTGCCAGCACCATGACAGGGTACGGCTACACCTTC. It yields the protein CASTMTGYGYTF.

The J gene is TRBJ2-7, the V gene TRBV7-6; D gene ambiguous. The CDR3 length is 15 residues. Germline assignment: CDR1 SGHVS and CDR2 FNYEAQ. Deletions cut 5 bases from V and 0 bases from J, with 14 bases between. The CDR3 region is CASSLLGSTSYEQYF. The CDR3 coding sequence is TGTGCCAGCAGCCTACTCGGGTCCACCTCCTACGAGCAGTACTTC.

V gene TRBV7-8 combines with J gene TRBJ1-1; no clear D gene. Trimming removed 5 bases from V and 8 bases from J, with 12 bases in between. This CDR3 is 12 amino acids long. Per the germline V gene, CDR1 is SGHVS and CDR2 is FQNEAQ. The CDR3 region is CASSRSSEEAFF. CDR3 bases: TGTGCCAGCAGCCGCTCATCCGAGGAAGCTTTCTTT.

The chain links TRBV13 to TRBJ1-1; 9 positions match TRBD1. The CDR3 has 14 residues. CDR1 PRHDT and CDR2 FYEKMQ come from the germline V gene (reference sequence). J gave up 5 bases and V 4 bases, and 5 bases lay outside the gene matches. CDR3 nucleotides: TGTGCCAGCAGCTCCTGGACAGGGGATACTGAAGCTTTCTTT. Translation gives CASSSWTGDTEAFF.

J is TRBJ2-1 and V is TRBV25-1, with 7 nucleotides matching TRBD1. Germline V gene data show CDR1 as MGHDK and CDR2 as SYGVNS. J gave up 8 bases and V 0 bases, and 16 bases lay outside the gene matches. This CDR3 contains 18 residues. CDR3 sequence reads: CASSEYRQGLRTGDEQFF. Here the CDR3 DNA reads TGTGCCAGCAGTGAATATCGCCAGGGGTTAAGGACAGGAGATGAGCAGTTCTTC.

The CDR3 nucleotides are TGTGCCAGCAGCTTACAGGGACAGACCTACGAGCAGTACTTC. Its translation: CASSLQGQTYEQYF. This chain joins TRBV5-4 and TRBJ2-7; the match to TRBD1 covers 7 bases. Germline values: CDR1 SGHNT, CDR2 YYREEE (reference sequence). The CDR3 sequence is 14 residues long. V trimming: 2 bases; J trimming: 2 bases; junction bases outside the gene matches: 4.

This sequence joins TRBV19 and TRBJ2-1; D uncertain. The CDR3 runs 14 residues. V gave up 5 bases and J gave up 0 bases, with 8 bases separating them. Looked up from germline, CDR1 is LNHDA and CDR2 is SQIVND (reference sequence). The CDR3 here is CASSEVISYNEQFF. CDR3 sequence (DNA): TGTGCCAGTAGTGAGGTTATCTCCTACAATGAGCAGTTCTTC. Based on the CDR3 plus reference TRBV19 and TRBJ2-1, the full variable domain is DGGITQSPKYLFRKEGQNVTLSCEQNLNHDAMYWYRQDPGQGLRLIYYSQIVNDFQKGDIAEGYSVSREKKESFPLTVTSAQKNPTAFYLCASSEVISYNEQFFGPGTRLTVL.

DNA for the CDR3: TGTGCCAGCAGCTTAGGCGAGATGAAGGACTCCGCGAACACCGGGGAGCTGTTTTTT. Translation: CASSLGEMKDSANTGELFF. The V and J genes are TRBV7-3 and TRBJ2-2, with D possibly TRBD2 on 5 matching bases. The CDR3 runs 19 residues. Trimming stripped 2 bases from V and 0 bases from J, with 19 bases between. CDR1 and CDR2 (germline): SGHTA, FQGTGA.

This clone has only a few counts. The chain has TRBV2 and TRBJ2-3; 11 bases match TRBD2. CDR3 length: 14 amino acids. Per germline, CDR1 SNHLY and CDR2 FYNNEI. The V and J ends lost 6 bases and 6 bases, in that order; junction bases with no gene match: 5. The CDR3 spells CASSTSGGWDTQYF. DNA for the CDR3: TGTGCCAGCAGCACTAGCGGGGGTTGGGATACGCAGTATTTT.

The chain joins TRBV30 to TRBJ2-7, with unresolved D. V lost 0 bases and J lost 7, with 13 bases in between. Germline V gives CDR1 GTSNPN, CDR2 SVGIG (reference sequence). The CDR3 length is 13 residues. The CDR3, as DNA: TGTGCCTGGAGTGTAAGCGAACTTGGGGAGCAGTACTTC. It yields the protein CAWSVSELGEQYF.

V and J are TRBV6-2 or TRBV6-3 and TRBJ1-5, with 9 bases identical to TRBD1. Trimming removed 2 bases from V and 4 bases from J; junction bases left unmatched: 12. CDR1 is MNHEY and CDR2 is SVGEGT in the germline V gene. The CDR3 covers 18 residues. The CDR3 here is CASSYRPRGTGRNQPQHF. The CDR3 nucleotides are TGTGCCAGCAGTTACCGGCCCCGGGGGACAGGGAGAAATCAGCCCCAGCATTTT.

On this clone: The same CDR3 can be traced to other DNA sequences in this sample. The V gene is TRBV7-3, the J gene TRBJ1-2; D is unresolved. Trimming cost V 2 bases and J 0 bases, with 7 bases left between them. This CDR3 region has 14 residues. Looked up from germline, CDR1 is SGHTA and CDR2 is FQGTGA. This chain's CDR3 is CASSLDSANYGYTF. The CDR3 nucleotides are TGTGCCAGCAGCTTAGACTCAGCTAACTATGGCTACACCTTC. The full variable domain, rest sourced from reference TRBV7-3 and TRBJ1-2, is GAGVSQTPSNKVTEKGKYVELRCDPISGHTALYWYRQSLGQGPEFLIYFQGTGAADDSGLPNDRFFAVRPEGSVSTLKIQRTERGDSAVYLCASSLDSANYGYTFGSGTRLTVV.

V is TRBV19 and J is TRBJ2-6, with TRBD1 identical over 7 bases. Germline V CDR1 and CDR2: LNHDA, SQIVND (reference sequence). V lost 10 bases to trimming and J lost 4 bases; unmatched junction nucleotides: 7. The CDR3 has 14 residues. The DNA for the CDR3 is TGTGCCACCCAAGACAGGGCCGGGGCCAACGTCCTGACTTTC. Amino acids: CATQDRAGANVLTF. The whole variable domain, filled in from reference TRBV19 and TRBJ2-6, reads DGGITQSPKYLFRKEGQNVTLSCEQNLNHDAMYWYRQDPGQGLRLIYYSQIVNDFQKGDIAEGYSVSREKKESFPLTVTSAQKNPTAFYLCATQDRAGANVLTFGAGSRLTVL.

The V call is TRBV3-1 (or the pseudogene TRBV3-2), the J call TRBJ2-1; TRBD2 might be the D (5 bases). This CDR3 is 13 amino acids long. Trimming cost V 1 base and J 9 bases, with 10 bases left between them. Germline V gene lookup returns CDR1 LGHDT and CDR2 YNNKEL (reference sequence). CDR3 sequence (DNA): TGTGCCAGCAGCCAAGGCGTGGCGGGTGAGCAGTTCTTC. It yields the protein CASSQGVAGEQFF.

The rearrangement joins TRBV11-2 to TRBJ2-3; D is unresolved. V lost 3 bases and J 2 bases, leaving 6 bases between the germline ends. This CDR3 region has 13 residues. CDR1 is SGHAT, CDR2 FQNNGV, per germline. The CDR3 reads CASSFSPTDTQYF. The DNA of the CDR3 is TGTGCCAGCAGCTTTAGTCCCACAGATACGCAGTATTTT.

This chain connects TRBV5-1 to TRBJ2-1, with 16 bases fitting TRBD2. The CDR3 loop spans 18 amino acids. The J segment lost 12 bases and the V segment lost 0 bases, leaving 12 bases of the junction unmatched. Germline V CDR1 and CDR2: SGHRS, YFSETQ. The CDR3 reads CASSLGPAPGTSGGGQFF. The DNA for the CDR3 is TGCGCCAGCAGCTTGGGACCTGCTCCCGGGACTAGCGGGGGGGGGCAGTTCTTC.

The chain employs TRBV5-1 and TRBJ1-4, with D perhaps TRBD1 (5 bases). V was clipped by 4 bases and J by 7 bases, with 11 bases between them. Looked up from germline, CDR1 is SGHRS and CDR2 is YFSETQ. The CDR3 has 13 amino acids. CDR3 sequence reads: CASSRGQGEKLFF. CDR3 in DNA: TGCGCCAGCAGCCGCGGACAAGGTGAAAAACTGTTTTTT.

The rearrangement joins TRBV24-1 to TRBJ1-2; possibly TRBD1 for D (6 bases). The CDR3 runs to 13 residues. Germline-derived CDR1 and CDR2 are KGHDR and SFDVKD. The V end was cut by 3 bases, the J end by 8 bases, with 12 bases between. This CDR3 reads CATSDGSGVGYTF. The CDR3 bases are TGTGCCACCAGTGATGGGTCAGGGGTCGGCTACACCTTC.